One and the same sample provided the 21 T cell receptor beta chains below, sequenced in a study of T cell repertoires in cytomegalovirus infection. TCRdb ran MiXCR on the reads and lists one entry per CDR3 protein. Of about 530,000 distinct CDR3 sequences in the sample, approximately 26% were seen once. The sample taken for sequencing was PBMCs. Every receptor here comes from a human donor in good health (CMV status not recorded). Some clones in this sample may be carry-over from other donors' samples.

Only one count was recorded for this clonotype. The chain couples TRBV5-1 to TRBJ2-1, with D hard to call. Germline V lookup: CDR1 SGHRS, CDR2 YFSETQ. This CDR3 region has 16 residues. Trimming pared 0 bases from V and 0 bases from J, leaving 10 bases between. The CDR3 DNA follows: TGCGCCAGCAGCTTGGACGGGCAGAGCTCCTACAATGAGCAGTTCTTC. This codes for CASSLDGQSSYNEQFF.

V gene TRBV7-3 combines with J gene TRBJ2-7; 9 nucleotides match TRBD1. CDR1 is SGHTA, CDR2 FQGTGA, per germline. The trim removed 5 bases at V and 5 bases at J, leaving 13 bases unmatched. CDR3 length: 16 amino acids. The CDR3 coding sequence is TGTGCCAGCAGCCTCCAACCCGGGACAGGGATCGACGAGCAGTACTTC. This translates into CASSLQPGTGIDEQYF.

This chain connects TRBV4-3 to TRBJ2-3, with 8 positions matching TRBD2. The germline gives CDR1 LGHNA, CDR2 YSLEER. The ends lost 0 bases at V and 4 bases at J; junction bases unmatched: 9. This CDR3 comprises 17 residues. The CDR3 DNA reads as TGCGCCAGCAGCCAAGATAGTCCGGGAGGGCCTTCAGATACGCAGTATTTT. Translation gives CASSQDSPGGPSDTQYF.

The table lists this clonotype with a few counts. The chain has TRBV6-2 or TRBV6-3 and TRBJ1-1; 7 bases align to TRBD1. Unmatched junction bases numbered 16, after V lost 2 bases and J lost 7 bases. Germline assignment: CDR1 MNHEY and CDR2 SVGEGT. The CDR3 consists of 17 residues. The CDR3 is CASSYQPGDSSTLEAFF. The CDR3 nucleotides are TGTGCCAGCAGTTACCAACCAGGGGACAGCTCCACACTTGAAGCTTTCTTT.

This clonotype was detected a few times. This chain links TRBV4-1 with TRBJ2-5, with D unresolved. This CDR3 contains 15 residues. Trimming shortened V by 1 base and J by 5 bases, and 14 bases separated the two germline ends. Germline CDR1 and CDR2: MGHRA and YSYEKL. The CDR3 coding sequence is TGCGCCAGCAGCCAAGGTGCTCTGGCGATTGAGACCCAGTACTTC. Amino acid sequence: CASSQGALAIETQYF.

The chain is built from TRBV6-2 or TRBV6-3 and TRBJ1-5, with D tentatively TRBD1 (5 bases). Trimming left V 6 bases short and J 5 bases short, with 17 bases between. Germline V gene lookup returns CDR1 MNHEY and CDR2 SVGEGT. The CDR3 has 15 residues. As DNA, the CDR3 is TGTGCCAGCAGAGGTACCCCCAGGGTTGATCAGCCCCAGCATTTT. It is translated as CASRGTPRVDQPQHF.

The rearrangement links TRBV4-3 to TRBJ2-1; D unresolved. The CDR3 is 16 amino acids. CDR1 is LGHNA, CDR2 YSLEER, per germline. Trimming took 0 bases from V and 4 from J, leaving 13 bases between them. The CDR3 is CASSQDPLFSYNEQFF. The CDR3 coding sequence is TGCGCCAGCAGCCAAGATCCTCTCTTCTCTTACAATGAGCAGTTCTTC.

This clonotype was observed a few times. The CDR3 DNA is TGTGCCAGCAGCCCAACAGGGGGCAGAGATCAGCCCCAGCATTTT. Encoded protein: CASSPTGGRDQPQHF. The chain employs TRBV12-3 or TRBV12-4 and TRBJ1-5, with TRBD1 matching over 9 bases. This CDR3 contains 15 residues. V dropped 6 bases and J dropped 5; count of bases not matched to a gene: 8.

The sample holds many counts of this clonotype. The rearrangement uses TRBV6-1 and TRBJ1-1; D ambiguous. CDR1 and CDR2 (germline): MNHNS, SASEGT. There are 15 residues in the CDR3. The germline V and J ends were trimmed by 6 bases and 5 bases, with 19 bases remaining between them. DNA of the CDR3: TGTGCCAGCAGGGGTGACGGCGCGGGTCCGACTGAAGCTTTCTTT. Translated, it gives CASRGDGAGPTEAFF.

The chain joins TRBV24-1 to TRBJ1-2, with D tentatively TRBD1 (6 bases). The CDR3 is made up of 14 amino acids. Per germline, CDR1 KGHDR and CDR2 SFDVKD. The V end lost 4 bases, the J end lost 6 bases, and 14 bases lay between the germline ends. The CDR3 DNA follows: TGTGCCACCAGTGAACCGGCAGGGGACCATGGCTACACCTTC. As protein: CATSEPAGDHGYTF.

This chain uses TRBV7-2 with TRBJ2-4; a possible D gene is TRBD2 (6 bases). The CDR3 is 15 residues long. Germline V lookup: CDR1 SGHTA, CDR2 FQGNSA. V lost 7 bases and J lost 0, with 13 bases in between. Here the CDR3 DNA reads TGTGCCAGCACCTGGAGAGCGGGAGCCAAAAACATTCAGTACTTC. Encoded protein: CASTWRAGAKNIQYF.

This clonotype was seen ten or more times. The genes are TRBV7-2 and TRBJ2-3; 13 bases agree with TRBD2. With V trimmed by 2 bases and J by 0 bases, 8 bases remained unmatched. The germline V gene has CDR1 SGHTA and CDR2 FQGNSA. This CDR3 region has 19 residues. The CDR3 here is CASSLKGTSGTISTDTQYF. The CDR3 nucleotides are TGTGCCAGCAGCTTAAAGGGGACTAGCGGGACTATAAGCACAGATACGCAGTATTTT.

This clonotype was observed at least ten times. V gene TRBV7-6 combines with J gene TRBJ2-5; no clear D gene. The CDR3 is 14 amino acids. CDR1 is SGHVS and CDR2 is FNYEAQ in the germline V gene. Trimming left V 2 bases short and J 5 bases short, with 12 bases between. In nucleotides, the CDR3 is TGTGCCAGCAGCTTATCCGAGACCGTGGAGACCCAGTACTTC. The encoded protein is CASSLSETVETQYF.

The chain employs TRBV30 and TRBJ1-6; perhaps TRBD1 as D (5 bases). The V gene's germline CDR1 is GTSNPN and CDR2 SVGIG (reference sequence). CDR3 length equals 14 residues. V dropped 3 bases and J dropped 9 bases, with 15 bases sitting between them. The CDR3 DNA is TGTGCCTGGAGGCCCGAGGGGTTTAGTTCACCCCTCCACTTT. Translation: CAWRPEGFSSPLHF.

This chain connects TRBV19 to TRBJ2-1; the D call may be TRBD1 or TRBD2 (5 bases each). Trimming stripped 2 bases from V and 6 bases from J, with 17 bases between. CDR1 is LNHDA, CDR2 SQIVND, per germline (reference sequence). The CDR3 spans 16 residues. The CDR3 reads CASSIYGARRTNEQFF. In nucleotides, the CDR3 is TGTGCCAGTAGTATATATGGGGCGCGGAGGACCAATGAGCAGTTCTTC.

At least ten counts were recorded for this clonotype. The CDR3 coding sequence is TGTGCCAGCAGCGTATTAGCGGGAGGGGCTCAAGAGACCCAGTACTTC. Translated, it gives CASSVLAGGAQETQYF. The rearrangement links TRBV7-2 to TRBJ2-5, with TRBD2 matching 11 bases. From germline, CDR1 is SGHTA and CDR2 FQGNSA. V was clipped by 5 bases and J by 2 bases; unmatched bases: 7. The CDR3 runs 16 residues.

This chain links TRBV6-8 with TRBJ2-5; D assignment may be TRBD1 or TRBD2 (5 bases each). There are 15 residues in the CDR3. Germline loops: CDR1 MNHGY, CDR2 SAAAGT. Trimming stripped 4 bases from V and 4 bases from J, with 16 bases between. CDR3 bases: TGTGCCAGCAGTTCCCAAGGGACCCTGGGAGAGACCCAGTACTTC. Residues: CASSSQGTLGETQYF.

This clonotype showed up just a few times. The CDR3 nucleotides are TGTGCCAGCAGCTCCGACAGGGCTGGCTACACCTTC. Translated, it gives CASSSDRAGYTF. This rearrangement joins TRBV7-2 to TRBJ1-2, with 7 bases lining up with TRBD1. The CDR3 consists of 12 residues. V lost 4 bases to trimming and J lost 7 bases; unmatched junction nucleotides: 3. Germline V gene lookup returns CDR1 SGHTA and CDR2 FQGNSA.

In this sample, this clonotype turned up many times. The chain uses TRBV7-2 and TRBJ2-4, with D perhaps matching TRBD2 (6 bases). The CDR3 length is 15 residues. The germline gives CDR1 SGHTA, CDR2 FQGNSA. V lost 4 bases and J 2 bases, leaving 12 bases between the germline ends. The CDR3, as DNA: TGTGCCAGCAGCTCGGAGGGGTCCTCCAAAAACATTCAGTACTTC. The encoded protein is CASSSEGSSKNIQYF.

This clonotype was observed at least ten times. V gene TRBV11-2 combines with J gene TRBJ1-5; the match to TRBD1 covers 7 bases. Germline loops: CDR1 SGHAT, CDR2 FQNNGV. V dropped 5 bases and J dropped 0; count of bases not matched to a gene: 4. The CDR3 runs to 15 residues. The CDR3: CASSLTGASNQPQHF. The CDR3 nucleotides are TGTGCCAGCAGCCTAACAGGGGCTAGCAATCAGCCCCAGCATTTT.

This clonotype has just a few counts. V is TRBV2 and J is TRBJ1-2, with D tentatively TRBD1 (5 bases). Germline lookup yields CDR1 SNHLY and CDR2 FYNNEI. Trimming removed 6 bases from V and 0 bases from J, with 14 bases in between. CDR3 length: 15 amino acids. CDR3 nucleotides: TGTGCCAGCAGGACCCCAGGGAAAACTAACTATGGCTACACCTTC. It translates to CASRTPGKTNYGYTF.